This T cell receptor beta chain was identified in a study of identical twins. TCRdb ran MiXCR on the 5' RACE reads and lists one entry per CDR3 protein. The sample carries hundreds of thousands of distinct CDR3 sequences, 20% to 30% recorded once. Notes on the study in general: Invariant populations such as MAIT and iNKT cells could partly muddle zero-insertion analyses.

This clonotype was picked up a small number of times. Its antigen remains unidentified. Trimming removed 4 bases from V and 2 bases from J, with 6 bases in between. CDR1 is LNHDA, CDR2 SQIVND, per germline (reference sequence). The CDR3 sequence is 12 residues long. The same data also contributed to another study, on T cells expressing NK-cell markers. That work states: Each TCR beta repertoire originated in sorted T cells that were CD3+CD56+NKG2C+, CD3+CD56+NKG2C- or CD3+CD56-NKG2C+. Restricting sorting to alpha-beta TCR T cells was achieved in several experiments by an anti-gamma-delta TCR antibody. A range of 1.0-7.0% of CD8+ T cells consisted of dominant NKG2C+ clonotypes in about six donors.

The chain has TRBV19 and TRBJ2-7, with unresolved D. The sequence was collected from a woman between 18 and 30 years old in good health. Sequenced material: CD4+ T cells sorted from blood. CDR3 in DNA: TGTGCCAGTAGTAACAGCCCCTACGAGCAGTACTTC. Translated: CASSNSPYEQYF.